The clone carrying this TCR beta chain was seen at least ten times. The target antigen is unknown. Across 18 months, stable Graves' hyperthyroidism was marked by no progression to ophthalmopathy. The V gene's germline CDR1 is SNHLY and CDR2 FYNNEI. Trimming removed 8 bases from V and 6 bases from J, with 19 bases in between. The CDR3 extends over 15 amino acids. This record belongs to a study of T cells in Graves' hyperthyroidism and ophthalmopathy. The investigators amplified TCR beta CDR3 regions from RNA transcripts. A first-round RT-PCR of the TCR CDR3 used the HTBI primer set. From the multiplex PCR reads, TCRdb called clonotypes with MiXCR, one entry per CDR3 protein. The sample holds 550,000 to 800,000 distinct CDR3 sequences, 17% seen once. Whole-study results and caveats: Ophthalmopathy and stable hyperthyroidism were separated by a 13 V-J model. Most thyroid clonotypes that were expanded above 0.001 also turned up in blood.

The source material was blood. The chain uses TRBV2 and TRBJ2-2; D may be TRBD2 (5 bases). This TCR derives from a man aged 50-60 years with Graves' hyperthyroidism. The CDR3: CASSPPGVLSGELFF. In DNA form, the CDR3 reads TGTGCCAGCTCCCCCCCCGGGGTACTATCCGGGGAGCTGTTTTTT.